The 27 T cell receptor beta chains in this list originate from one sample, sequenced in a study of cytomegalovirus exposure and HLA in healthy donors. The PCR made use of 60 Vbeta and 13 Jbeta primers. Assay used: immunoSEQ multiplex PCR; TCRdb lists only in-frame clones, some missing. The repertoire consists of some 180,000 clones, with roughly 80% occurring once and the leading ten covering approximately 1.5%. The sample was PBMCs. The receptors derive from a woman between 18 and 29 years old in good health and CMV-seronegative.

The chain has TRBV5-1 and TRBJ2-2, with TRBD2 as a possible D gene (5 bases). Per the germline V gene, CDR1 is SGHRS and CDR2 is YFSETQ. This CDR3 is built from 14 residues. V lost 4 bases and J 6 bases, leaving 13 bases between the germline ends. Written as DNA, the CDR3 is TGCGCCAGCAGCCCAGAGTTGGGAGCCGGGGAGCTGTTTTTT. It codes for CASSPELGAGELFF. Variable domain in full (rest from reference TRBV5-1 and TRBJ2-2): KAGVTQTPRYLIKTRGQQVTLSCSPISGHRSVSWYQQTPGQGLQFLFEYFSETQRNKGNFPGRFSGRQFSNSRSEMNVSTLELGDSALYLCASSPELGAGELFFGEGSRLTVL.

The chain couples TRBV6-5 to TRBJ1-4, with a tentative D call TRBD1 (6 bases). V was cut by 6 bases and J by 0 bases, with 11 bases left in between. The length of the CDR3 is 15 residues. Germline loops: CDR1 MNHEY, CDR2 SVGAGI. CDR3 amino acids: CASRGGGATNEKLFF. The CDR3 DNA reads TGTGCCAGCAGGGGAGGGGGTGCAACTAATGAAAAACTGTTTTTT.

V gene TRBV29-1 combines with J gene TRBJ2-7, with 7 positions matching TRBD1. The CDR3 has 14 residues. Germline CDR1 is SQVTM and CDR2 is ANQGSEA. V shed 0 bases and J 0 bases; nucleotides not matched to a gene: 2. For the CDR3, the DNA is TGCAGCGTTGAAGATGACAGGGACTCCTACGAGCAGTACTTC. Its protein is CSVEDDRDSYEQYF.

V usage is TRBV10-2 and J usage is TRBJ2-2; 13 bases match TRBD2. J gave up 0 bases and V 4 bases, and 2 bases lay outside the gene matches. Germline lookup yields CDR1 WSHSY and CDR2 SAAADI. The CDR3 spans 17 residues. As DNA, the CDR3 is TGCGCCAGCAGTGGGGGGACTAGCGGGACGAACACCGGGGAGCTGTTTTTT. This translates into CASSGGTSGTNTGELFF.

This clone came up once. The rearrangement links TRBV7-9 to TRBJ2-1, with D perhaps TRBD2 (5 bases). Trimming left V 5 bases short and J 9 bases short, with 14 bases between. Germline CDR1 reads SEHNR; CDR2 reads FQNEAQ (reference sequence). The CDR3 is made up of 13 amino acids. In DNA, the CDR3 is TGTGCCAGCAGCCGGACCTATGAGGGTGAGCAGTTCTTC. Encoded protein: CASSRTYEGEQFF.

Regarding this clone: Other DNA sequences from this sample encode an identical CDR3 as well. The CDR3 here is CSALGLTNLAKNIQYF. The DNA for the CDR3 is TGCAGCGCCTTGGGACTTACGAACTTAGCCAAAAACATTCAGTACTTC. The chain has TRBV29-1 and TRBJ2-4; possibly TRBD2 for D (6 bases). V was cut by 7 bases and J by 0 bases, with 19 bases left in between. Germline CDR1 and CDR2: SQVTM and ANQGSEA. This CDR3 comprises 16 residues.

The chain joins TRBV6-5 to TRBJ1-2, with 7 bases matching TRBD1. The ends lost 6 bases at V and 4 bases at J; junction bases unmatched: 2. Per the germline V gene, CDR1 is MNHEY and CDR2 is SVGAGI. The CDR3 is 12 residues long. CDR3 amino acids: CASSRTGYGYTF. The DNA for the CDR3 is TGTGCCAGCAGCCGGACAGGCTATGGCTACACCTTC.

V and J are TRBV7-2 and TRBJ2-7, with 8 bases that match TRBD2. CDR3 length equals 13 residues. Germline V gene lookup returns CDR1 SGHTA and CDR2 FQGNSA. V lost 4 bases, J lost 7 bases, and 6 bases stayed unmatched. CDR3 sequence reads: CASSYGLAREQYV. In DNA form, the CDR3 reads TGTGCCAGCAGCTACGGACTAGCTAGGGAGCAGTACGTC.

The rearrangement uses TRBV7-2 and TRBJ2-1; TRBD1 agrees at 8 bases. This CDR3 region has 16 residues. V lost 5 bases to trimming and J lost 5 bases; unmatched junction nucleotides: 11. CDR1 is SGHTA and CDR2 is FQGNSA in the germline V gene. The CDR3 loop is CASSPQDRATNNEQFF. The CDR3 DNA sequence: TGTGCCAGCAGCCCCCAGGACAGGGCGACGAACAATGAGCAGTTCTTC.

The chain joins TRBV7-6 to TRBJ2-1; 8 bases agree with TRBD2. V was clipped by 5 bases and J by 5 bases; unmatched bases: 11. The CDR3 spans 16 residues. The germline V gene encodes CDR1 SGHVS and CDR2 FNYEAQ. CDR3 amino acids: CASSPTGTSRNNEQFF. The CDR3 region has the DNA TGTGCCAGCAGCCCGACTGGGACTAGTCGAAACAATGAGCAGTTCTTC.

This sequence joins TRBV18 and TRBJ2-1, with TRBD2 matching over 9 bases. This CDR3 spans 16 amino acids. Germline CDR1 is KGHSH and CDR2 is LQKENI. The V and J ends lost 6 bases and 0 bases, in that order; junction bases with no gene match: 6. The CDR3 spells CASSLAGRSSYNEQFF. The DNA of the CDR3 is TGTGCCAGCTCTCTAGCGGGACGAAGCTCCTACAATGAGCAGTTCTTC.

This clone showed up just once. The chain couples TRBV19 to TRBJ1-5; D is unresolved. This CDR3 has 15 residues. Germline V lookup: CDR1 LNHDA, CDR2 SQIVND (reference sequence). Trimming shortened V by 5 bases and J by 5 bases, and 16 bases separated the two germline ends. The CDR3 nucleotides read TGTGCCAGTAGTCGGAGAAGGAGTGCCGATCAGCCCCAGCATTTT. Amino acids: CASSRRRSADQPQHF.

This clone was seen a few times. V and J are TRBV30 and TRBJ2-1; D possibly corresponds to TRBD2 (5 bases). The germline V gene has CDR1 GTSNPN and CDR2 SVGIG (reference sequence). Trimming took 8 bases from V and 6 from J, leaving 17 bases between them. The CDR3 is made up of 13 amino acids. CDR3 DNA: TGTGCCGGACTTCGGGAAGGACTCAATGAGCAGTTCTTC. It is translated as CAGLREGLNEQFF.

The V gene is TRBV28, the J gene TRBJ1-1; weak D call: TRBD1 (5 bases). The CDR3 has 10 amino acids. Germline values: CDR1 MDHEN, CDR2 SYDVKM. Trimming stripped 10 bases from V and 7 bases from J, with 10 bases between. CDR3 in amino acids: CATGGVEAFF. For the CDR3, the DNA is TGTGCCACCGGAGGGGTTGAAGCTTTCTTT.

The chain is built from TRBV2 and TRBJ2-3; a possible D gene is TRBD1 (6 bases). The CDR3 loop spans 12 amino acids. CDR1 is SNHLY, CDR2 FYNNEI, per germline. The V and J ends lost 4 bases and 9 bases respectively, with 11 bases between them. CDR3 bases: TGTGCCAGCAGTGGTCGGACAGCAACGCAGTATTTT. Amino acid sequence: CASSGRTATQYF.

This chain uses TRBV27 with TRBJ2-5; no clear D gene. Trimming cost V 5 bases and J 2 bases, with 12 bases left between them. CDR3 length: 14 residues. The V gene's germline CDR1 is MNHEY and CDR2 SMNVEV (reference sequence). CDR3 sequence: CASSGWLEQETQYF. DNA for the CDR3: TGTGCCAGCAGTGGTTGGTTAGAACAAGAGACCCAGTACTTC.

The rearrangement joins TRBV11-3 to TRBJ2-5, with 11 positions matching TRBD2. The germline CDR1 and CDR2 sequences are SGHNT and YENEEA. Unmatched junction bases numbered 7, after V lost 5 bases and J lost 5 bases. This CDR3 spans 15 amino acids. Here the CDR3 reads CASSGRTSGSETQYF. As DNA, the CDR3 is TGTGCCAGCAGCGGCCGGACTAGCGGGTCGGAGACCCAGTACTTC.

This clone has a single count. The rearrangement links TRBV7-2 to TRBJ2-2, with 7 bases that match TRBD1. This CDR3 has 15 amino acids. J lost 4 bases, V lost 5 bases, and 7 bases had no gene match. The germline gives CDR1 SGHTA, CDR2 FQGNSA. This chain's CDR3 is CASSTEGAPTGELFF. DNA for the CDR3: TGTGCCAGCAGCACCGAGGGGGCCCCCACCGGGGAGCTGTTTTTT.

J is TRBJ2-7 and V is TRBV29-1; possible D gene TRBD2, 5 bases. The CDR3 runs to 11 residues. The V and J ends lost 4 bases and 6 bases respectively, with 10 bases between them. CDR1 and CDR2 from the germline V gene are SQVTM and ANQGSEA. The CDR3 nucleotides read TGCAGCGTTGGGACTTTCTCCGAGCAGTACTTC. It is translated as CSVGTFSEQYF.

This clone has a handful of counts. The V gene is TRBV4-3, the J gene TRBJ2-2; 8 bases are shared with TRBD2. This CDR3 is 18 amino acids long. Germline V gives CDR1 LGHNA, CDR2 YSLEER. The junction had 10 bases not matched to a gene; V was cut back by 0 bases and J by 4 bases. The CDR3 protein is CASSQDRVSGGPTGELFF. CDR3 sequence (DNA): TGCGCCAGCAGCCAAGATCGGGTGTCGGGAGGGCCCACCGGGGAGCTGTTTTTT.

This clone was picked up one time. V is TRBV7-9 and J is TRBJ2-1, with 7 bases aligning to TRBD2. This CDR3 has 16 amino acids. Looked up from germline, CDR1 is SEHNR and CDR2 is FQNEAQ (reference sequence). The V segment lost 5 bases and the J segment 4 bases; nucleotides outside the gene matches: 11. The CDR3 DNA reads TGTGCCAGCAGCGTGGGGGGGGACTACATATACAATGAGCAGTTCTTC. It is translated as CASSVGGDYIYNEQFF.

As DNA, the CDR3 is TGTGCCAGCAGTTACTCGCAGAACTATGGCTACACCTTC. Amino acids: CASSYSQNYGYTF. This chain connects TRBV6-5 to TRBJ1-2; no firm D call. The germline gives CDR1 MNHEY, CDR2 SVGAGI. Deletions cut 0 bases from V and 2 bases from J, with 4 bases between. This CDR3 comprises 13 residues.

The chain has TRBV5-4 and TRBJ1-1; weak D call: TRBD1 (5 bases). Trimming removed 5 bases from V and 4 bases from J, with 15 bases in between. Germline V gene lookup returns CDR1 SGHNT and CDR2 YYREEE (reference sequence). The CDR3 is 14 residues long. The DNA for the CDR3 is TGTGCCAGCAGTGCCAATGGGCAGGGCACTGAAGCTTTCTTT. Translation: CASSANGQGTEAFF. The whole variable domain, filled in from reference TRBV5-4 and TRBJ1-1, reads ETGVTQSPTHLIKTRGQQVTLRCSSQSGHNTVSWYQQALGQGPQFIFQYYREEENGRGNFPPRFSGLQFPNYSSELNVNALELDDSALYLCASSANGQGTEAFFGQGTRLTVV.

The chain recombines TRBV30 with TRBJ1-1; no firm D call. This CDR3 spans 14 amino acids. V was shortened by 3 bases and J by 11 bases, with 22 bases between the two germline ends. Germline V gene sequence: CDR1 GTSNPN, CDR2 SVGIG (reference sequence). Written as DNA, the CDR3 is TGTGCCTGGAGAGAACCACGTTCCACCAGGCAGGCTTTCTTT. The encoded protein is CAWREPRSTRQAFF.

This clone has just a few counts. The gene calls are TRBV7-9 and TRBJ1-1; D perhaps matches TRBD1 (5 bases). Germline CDR1 and CDR2: SEHNR and FQNEAQ (reference sequence). The length of the CDR3 is 15 residues. Trimming shortened V by 5 bases and J by 3 bases, and 16 bases separated the two germline ends. The CDR3 region is CASSRWGSVDTEAFF. DNA of the CDR3: TGTGCCAGCAGCCGATGGGGCTCTGTGGACACTGAAGCTTTCTTT.

The rearrangement joins TRBV5-6 to TRBJ1-3; D is ambiguous. This CDR3 has 17 residues. Deletions cut 2 bases from V and 0 bases from J, with 15 bases between. Germline CDR1 reads SGHDT; CDR2 reads YYEEEE. The CDR3 loop reads CASSFLGSQASGNTIYF. As DNA, the CDR3 is TGTGCCAGCAGCTTTTTGGGCAGTCAGGCCTCTGGAAACACCATATATTTT.

The chain carries TRBV4-2 and TRBJ2-7; TRBD1 matches 7 bases. The J segment lost 4 bases and the V segment lost 0 bases, leaving 3 bases of the junction unmatched. Germline V gene sequence: CDR1 LGHNA, CDR2 YNFKEQ. The CDR3 has 14 amino acids. The CDR3 spells CASSQETGWYEQYF. CDR3 bases: TGTGCCAGCAGCCAAGAGACAGGGTGGTACGAGCAGTACTTC.